Detailed here is one TCR beta chain. This specimen belongs to a study of blood T cell repertoires in COVID-19. The ends were cut back, 4 bases at V and 0 bases at J, with 16 bases in the middle. This CDR3 comprises 17 residues. Germline-derived CDR1 and CDR2 are LGHDT and YNNKEL (reference sequence). TCRdb's copy holds only in-frame clones and misses some; the assay was immunoSEQ multiplex PCR. The sample includes fewer than 600,000 clones, over 75% of them seen just once. The material sequenced was PBMCs or T cells enriched from blood (not recorded which). The receptor comes from a woman between 35 and 50 years old who had recovered from COVID-19. The chain combines TRBV3-1 (or the pseudogene TRBV3-2) with TRBJ2-1; D possibly corresponds to TRBD1 (7 bases). Here the CDR3 DNA reads TGTGCCAGCAGCCGCGGAGGGGGCGCGAGCTCCTACAATGAGCAGTTCTTC. Translated, it gives CASSRGGGASSYNEQFF.